The entry below describes one TCR beta chain. This clone's antigen is unknown. There are no base qualities to consult, and no much larger clone falls within one base. The data originate from a study of technical replicates of blood from several donors (dated by TCRdb to the late 2010s). Sequences SGHDT (CDR1) and YYEEEE (CDR2) are obtained from the germline V gene. The V end loses 2 bases and the J end loses 6 bases, and a stretch of 17 bases separates them. The cysteine opens and the phenylalanine closes a CDR3 of 16 amino acids. Only CDR3 DNA is held: 48 bases, read in frame from base 1. The library was prepared using the immunoSEQ multiplex PCR assay. TCRdb's version of the immuneACCESS table is confined to in-frame rearrangements and falls short of the full clone set. An unresolved V gene accounts for under half of the shortfall where checked; the remainder is of unknown origin. Counted in this sample were 84,000 or so clones; around 97% of them appeared once. The ten top clones hold 0.15% to 0.2% of the sample.

The source is a human donor in good health. Specimen: T cells isolated from PBMCs. The chain is assembled from TRBV5-6 and TRBJ1-4; a tentative D match to TRBD1 spans 5 bases. The CDR3 region: CASSFWISGGDEKLFF. The DNA reads as follows: TGTGCCAGCAGCTTTTGGATCTCTGGAGGGGATGAAAAACTGTTTTTT.